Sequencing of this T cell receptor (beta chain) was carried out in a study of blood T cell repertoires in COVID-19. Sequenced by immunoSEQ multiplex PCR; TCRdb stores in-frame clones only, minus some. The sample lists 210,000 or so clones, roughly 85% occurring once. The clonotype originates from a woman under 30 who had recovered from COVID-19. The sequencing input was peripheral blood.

The CDR3 is CASSAAGWTEAFF. The CDR3 DNA is TGTGCCAGCAGTGCGGCAGGGTGGACTGAAGCTTTCTTT. The chain has TRBV2 and TRBJ1-1; D is possibly TRBD1 (5 bases). The CDR3 runs 13 residues. In germline, CDR1 is SNHLY, CDR2 FYNNEI. The V end lost 4 bases, the J end lost 5 bases, and 11 bases lay between the germline ends.